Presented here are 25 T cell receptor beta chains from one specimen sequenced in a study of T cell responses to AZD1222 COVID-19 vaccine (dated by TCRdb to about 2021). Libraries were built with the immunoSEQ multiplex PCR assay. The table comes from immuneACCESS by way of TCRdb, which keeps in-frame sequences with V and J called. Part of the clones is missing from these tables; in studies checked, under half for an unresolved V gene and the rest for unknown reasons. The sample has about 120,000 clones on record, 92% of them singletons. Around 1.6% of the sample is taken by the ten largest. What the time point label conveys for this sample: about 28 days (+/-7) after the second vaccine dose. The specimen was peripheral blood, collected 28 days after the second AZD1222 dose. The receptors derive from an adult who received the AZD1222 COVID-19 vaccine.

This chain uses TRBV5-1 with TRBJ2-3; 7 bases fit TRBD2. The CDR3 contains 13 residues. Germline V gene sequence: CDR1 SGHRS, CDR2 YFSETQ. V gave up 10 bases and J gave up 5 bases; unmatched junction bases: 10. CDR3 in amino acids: CASSAGEIDTQYF. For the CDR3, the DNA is TGCGCCTCCTCGGCGGGAGAGATAGATACGCAGTATTTT.

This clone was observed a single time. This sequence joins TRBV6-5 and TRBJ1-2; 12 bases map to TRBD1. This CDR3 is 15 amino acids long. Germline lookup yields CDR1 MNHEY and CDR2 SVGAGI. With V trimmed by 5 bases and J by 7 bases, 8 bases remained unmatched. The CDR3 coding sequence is TGTGCCAGCAGTCAAACCGGGACAGGGGGCTTTGGCTACACCTTC. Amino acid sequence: CASSQTGTGGFGYTF.

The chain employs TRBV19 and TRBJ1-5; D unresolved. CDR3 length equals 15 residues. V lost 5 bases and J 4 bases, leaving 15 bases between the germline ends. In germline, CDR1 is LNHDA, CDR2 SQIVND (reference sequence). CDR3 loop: CASSFGTVGNQPQHF. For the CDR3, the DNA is TGTGCCAGTAGTTTTGGAACAGTCGGGAATCAGCCCCAGCATTTT.

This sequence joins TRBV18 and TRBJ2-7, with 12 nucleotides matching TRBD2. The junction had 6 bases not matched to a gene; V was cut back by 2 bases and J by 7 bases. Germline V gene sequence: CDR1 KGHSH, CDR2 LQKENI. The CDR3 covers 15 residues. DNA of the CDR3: TGTGCCAGCTCACCAAGACTAGCGGGAGAGGGTGAGCAGTACTTC. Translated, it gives CASSPRLAGEGEQYF.

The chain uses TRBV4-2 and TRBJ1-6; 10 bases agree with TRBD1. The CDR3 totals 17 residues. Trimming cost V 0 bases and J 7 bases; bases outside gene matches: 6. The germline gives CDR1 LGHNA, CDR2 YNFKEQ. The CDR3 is CASSQELGGQGNSPLHF. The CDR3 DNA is TGTGCCAGCAGCCAAGAACTTGGGGGACAGGGGAATTCACCCCTCCACTTT.

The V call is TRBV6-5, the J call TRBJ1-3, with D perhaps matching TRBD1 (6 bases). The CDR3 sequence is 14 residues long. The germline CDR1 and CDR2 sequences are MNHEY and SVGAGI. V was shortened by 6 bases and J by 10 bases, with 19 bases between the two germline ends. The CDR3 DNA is TGTGCCAGCAGCACTACCCAGGGGCCCACGACCATATATTTT. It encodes CASSTTQGPTTIYF.

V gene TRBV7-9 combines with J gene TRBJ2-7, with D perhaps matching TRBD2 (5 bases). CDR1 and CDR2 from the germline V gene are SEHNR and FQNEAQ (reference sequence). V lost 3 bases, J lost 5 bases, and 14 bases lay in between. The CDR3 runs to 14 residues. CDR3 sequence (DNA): TGTGCCAGCAGCTTGGTGGCGGGCATCCACGAGCAGTACTTC. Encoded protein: CASSLVAGIHEQYF. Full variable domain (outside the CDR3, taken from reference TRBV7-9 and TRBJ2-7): DTGVSQNPRHKITKRGQNVTFRCDPISEHNRLYWYRQTLGQGPEFLTYFQNEAQLEKSRLLSDRFSAERPKGSFSTLEIQRTEQGDSAMYLCASSLVAGIHEQYFGPGTRLTVT.

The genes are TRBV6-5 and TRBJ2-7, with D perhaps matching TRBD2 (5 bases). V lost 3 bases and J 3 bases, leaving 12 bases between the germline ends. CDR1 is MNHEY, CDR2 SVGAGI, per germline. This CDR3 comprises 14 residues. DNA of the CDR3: TGTGCCAGCAGTTATGGCAGGACTGTCTACGAGCAGTACTTC. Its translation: CASSYGRTVYEQYF.

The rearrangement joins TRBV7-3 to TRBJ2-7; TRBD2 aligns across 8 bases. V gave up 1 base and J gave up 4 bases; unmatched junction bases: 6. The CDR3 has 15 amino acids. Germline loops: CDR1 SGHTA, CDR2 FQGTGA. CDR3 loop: CASSLNLAGIYEQYF. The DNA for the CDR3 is TGTGCCAGCAGCTTAAACCTAGCGGGCATTTACGAGCAGTACTTC.

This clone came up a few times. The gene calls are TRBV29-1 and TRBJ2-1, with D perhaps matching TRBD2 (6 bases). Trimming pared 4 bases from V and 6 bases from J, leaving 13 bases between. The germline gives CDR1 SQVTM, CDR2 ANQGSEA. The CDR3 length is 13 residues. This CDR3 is CSVVGGIRNEQFF. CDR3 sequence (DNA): TGCAGCGTTGTTGGGGGGATTCGCAATGAGCAGTTCTTC.

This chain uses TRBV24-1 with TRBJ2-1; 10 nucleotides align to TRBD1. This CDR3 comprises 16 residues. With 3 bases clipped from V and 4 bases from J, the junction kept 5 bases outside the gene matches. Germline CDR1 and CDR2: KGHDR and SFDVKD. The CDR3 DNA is TGTGCCACCAGTGATCGACAGGGGGCCCCTTACAATGAGCAGTTCTTC. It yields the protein CATSDRQGAPYNEQFF.

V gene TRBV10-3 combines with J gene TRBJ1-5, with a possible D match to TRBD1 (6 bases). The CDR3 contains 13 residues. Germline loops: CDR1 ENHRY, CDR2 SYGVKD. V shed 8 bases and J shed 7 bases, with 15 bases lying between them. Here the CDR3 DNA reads TGTGCCATCCGAGACCAGGGGAAGCAGCCCCAGCATTTT. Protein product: CAIRDQGKQPQHF.

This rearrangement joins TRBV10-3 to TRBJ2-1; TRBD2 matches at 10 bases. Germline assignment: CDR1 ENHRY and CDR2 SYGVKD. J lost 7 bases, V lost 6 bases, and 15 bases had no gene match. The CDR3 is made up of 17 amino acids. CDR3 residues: CAISDLSVAGGRNEQFF. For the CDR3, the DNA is TGTGCCATCAGCGACCTTTCAGTAGCGGGAGGTAGAAATGAGCAGTTCTTC.

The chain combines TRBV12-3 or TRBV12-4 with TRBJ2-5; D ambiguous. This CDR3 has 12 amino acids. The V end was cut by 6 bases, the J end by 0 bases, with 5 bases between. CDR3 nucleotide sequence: TGTGCCAGCAGCCAGAACCAAGAGACCCAGTACTTC. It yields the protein CASSQNQETQYF.

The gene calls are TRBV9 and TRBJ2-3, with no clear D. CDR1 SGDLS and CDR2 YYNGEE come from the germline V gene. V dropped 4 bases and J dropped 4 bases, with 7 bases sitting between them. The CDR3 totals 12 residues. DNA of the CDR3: TGTGCCAGCAGCCAGTTTCCAGATACGCAGTATTTT. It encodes CASSQFPDTQYF. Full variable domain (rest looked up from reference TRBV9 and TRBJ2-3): DSGVTQTPKHLITATGQRVTLRCSPRSGDLSVYWYQQSLDQGLQFLIQYYNGEERAKGNILERFSAQQFPDLHSELNLSSLELGDSALYFCASSQFPDTQYFGPGTRLTVL.

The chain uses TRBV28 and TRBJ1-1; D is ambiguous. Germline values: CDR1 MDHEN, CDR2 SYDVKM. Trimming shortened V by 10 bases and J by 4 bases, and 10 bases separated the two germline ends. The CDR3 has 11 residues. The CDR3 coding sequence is TGTGCCACCCGTGTCGCCACTGAAGCTTTCTTT. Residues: CATRVATEAFF.

CDR3 amino acids: CAISERDSNSPLHF. The CDR3 nucleotides are TGTGCCATCAGTGAGCGGGACAGTAATTCACCCCTCCACTTT. The V call is TRBV10-3, the J call TRBJ1-6, with 7 bases identical to TRBD1. This CDR3 has 14 amino acids. V lost 2 bases, J lost 6 bases, and 1 base stayed unmatched. The germline gives CDR1 ENHRY, CDR2 SYGVKD.

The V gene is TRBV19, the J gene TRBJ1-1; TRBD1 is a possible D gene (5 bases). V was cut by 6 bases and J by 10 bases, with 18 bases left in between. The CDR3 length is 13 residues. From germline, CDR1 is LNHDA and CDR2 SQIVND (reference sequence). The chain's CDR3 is CASSQGHTESAFF. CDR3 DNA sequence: TGTGCCAGTAGCCAAGGACACACCGAGTCAGCTTTCTTT. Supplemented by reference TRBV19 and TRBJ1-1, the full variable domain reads DGGITQSPKYLFRKEGQNVTLSCEQNLNHDAMYWYRQDPGQGLRLIYYSQIVNDFQKGDIAEGYSVSREKKESFPLTVTSAQKNPTAFYLCASSQGHTESAFFGQGTRLTVV.

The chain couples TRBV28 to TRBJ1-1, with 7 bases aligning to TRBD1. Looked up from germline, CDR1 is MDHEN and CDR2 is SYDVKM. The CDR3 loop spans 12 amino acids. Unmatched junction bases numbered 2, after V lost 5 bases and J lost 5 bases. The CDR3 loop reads CASSEQGTEAFF. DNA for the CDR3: TGTGCCAGCAGTGAACAGGGGACTGAAGCTTTCTTT.

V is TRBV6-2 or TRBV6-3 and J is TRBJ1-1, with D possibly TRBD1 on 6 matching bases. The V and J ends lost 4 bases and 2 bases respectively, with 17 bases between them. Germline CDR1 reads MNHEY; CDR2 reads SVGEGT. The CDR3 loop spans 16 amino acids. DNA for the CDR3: TGTGCCAGCAGTTCAGTAGGGGGAGGGGGTAACACTGAAGCTTTCTTT. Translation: CASSSVGGGGNTEAFF.

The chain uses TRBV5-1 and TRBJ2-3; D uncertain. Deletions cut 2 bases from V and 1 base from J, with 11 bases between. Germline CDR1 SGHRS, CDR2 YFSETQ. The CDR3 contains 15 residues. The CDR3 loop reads CASSFMFPGTDTQYF. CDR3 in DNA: TGCGCCAGCAGCTTCATGTTCCCGGGCACAGATACGCAGTATTTT.

Here the CDR3 reads CSARDRWAFF. The CDR3 nucleotides read TGCAGTGCTAGAGACAGATGGGCTTTCTTT. The chain is built from TRBV20-1 and TRBJ1-1; D unclear. The V and J ends lost 0 bases and 11 bases respectively, with 7 bases between them. From germline, CDR1 is DFQATT and CDR2 SNEGSKA (reference sequence). CDR3 size: 10 residues.

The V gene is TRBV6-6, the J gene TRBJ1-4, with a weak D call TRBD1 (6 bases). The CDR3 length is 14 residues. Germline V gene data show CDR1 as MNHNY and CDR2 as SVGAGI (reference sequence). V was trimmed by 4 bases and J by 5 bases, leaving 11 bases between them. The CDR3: CASSWGDTNEKLFF. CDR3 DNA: TGTGCCAGCAGTTGGGGGGACACGAATGAAAAACTGTTTTTT.

CDR3 in amino acids: CASSNGGGETQYF. CDR3 DNA: TGCGCCAGCAGTAATGGGGGCGGAGAGACCCAGTACTTC. The chain links TRBV10-1 to TRBJ2-5, with D possibly matching TRBD1 (6 bases). The CDR3 is 13 amino acids. Germline loops: CDR1 WNHNN, CDR2 SYGVQD (reference sequence). V lost 5 bases and J 4 bases, leaving 11 bases between the germline ends.

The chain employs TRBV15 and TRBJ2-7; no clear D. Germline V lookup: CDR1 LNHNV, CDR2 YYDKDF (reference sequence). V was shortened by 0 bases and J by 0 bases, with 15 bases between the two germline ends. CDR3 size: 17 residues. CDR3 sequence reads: CATSRDGQLQSSYEQYF. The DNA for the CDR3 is TGTGCCACCAGCAGAGATGGGCAGTTACAGAGCTCCTACGAGCAGTACTTC.